The 10 T cell receptor beta chains below come from one sample, sequenced in a study of T cell repertoires in cytomegalovirus infection. TCRdb re-analysed the reads in MiXCR, keeping a single row per CDR3 protein. The sample carries some 440,000 distinct CDR3 sequences, approximately 30% recorded once. The sample consisted of PBMCs. Source of these receptors: a human donor in good health (CMV status not recorded). Some clones in this sample may be carry-over from other donors' samples.

The rearrangement uses TRBV5-1 and TRBJ2-3, with 11 bases lining up with TRBD1. This CDR3 has 16 residues. With 3 bases clipped from V and 4 bases from J, the junction kept 7 bases outside the gene matches. Germline V gene lookup returns CDR1 SGHRS and CDR2 YFSETQ. In nucleotides, the CDR3 is TGCGCCAGCAGCTACGACCCGGGACAGGGGGCAGATACGCAGTATTTT. Amino acids: CASSYDPGQGADTQYF.

V is TRBV7-9 and J is TRBJ2-1; no definite D call. The germline V gene has CDR1 SEHNR and CDR2 FQNEAQ (reference sequence). The CDR3 is made up of 15 amino acids. V shed 7 bases and J shed 2 bases, with 15 bases lying between them. Written as DNA, the CDR3 is TGTGCCAGCACCGTTCTGACGATACCCTACAATGAGCAGTTCTTC. Translated: CASTVLTIPYNEQFF.

This clonotype was counted a few times. V and J are TRBV12-3 or TRBV12-4 and TRBJ1-6, with D possibly matching TRBD1 (5 bases). Trimming cost V 5 bases and J 4 bases, with 12 bases left between them. The CDR3 runs to 15 residues. The CDR3 nucleotides read TGTGCCAGCAGTACCCGGACATCGTATAATTCACCCCTCCACTTT. This translates into CASSTRTSYNSPLHF.

Of note for this clonotype: One end of the junction is discordant with germline, which a read error may explain. This chain joins TRBV5-4 and TRBJ2-5; 15 nucleotides agree with TRBD2. Germline V gene lookup returns CDR1 SGHNT and CDR2 YYREEE (reference sequence). The CDR3 has 16 amino acids. CDR3 DNA: TGTGCCAGCAGCCAGGGACTAGCGGGGGGAGGAGAGTCCCAGTACTTC. Protein: CASSQGLAGGGESQYF.

The DNA for the CDR3 is TGCAGCGTTGTCTCGGGGGACCCCAATCAGCCCCAGCATTTT. It encodes CSVVSGDPNQPQHF. J is TRBJ1-5 and V is TRBV29-1; the D gene is possibly TRBD1 (5 bases). Deletions cut 4 bases from V and 3 bases from J, with 13 bases between. Germline CDR1 SQVTM, CDR2 ANQGSEA. The CDR3 sequence is 14 residues long.

Comments on this clonotype: The germline gene is not matched at one end of the junction; a read error may be the cause. The genes are TRBV6-5 and TRBJ2-3; 9 nucleotides match TRBD2. Germline loops: CDR1 MNHEY, CDR2 SVGAGI. The CDR3 length is 14 residues. CDR3 coding DNA: TGTGCCCGCAGGATAGCGGGGGGCACAGATACGCAGTATTTT. Protein sequence: CARRIAGGTDTQYF.

The sample holds a few counts of this clonotype. This rearrangement joins TRBV6-2 or TRBV6-3 to TRBJ2-3, with a possible D match to TRBD2 (5 bases). V was clipped by 3 bases and J by 0 bases, with 10 bases between them. CDR1 and CDR2 (germline): MNHEY, SVGEGT. The CDR3 sequence is 15 residues long. The CDR3 sequence: CASSYRTPSTDTQYF. The DNA of the CDR3 is TGTGCCAGCAGTTATCGGACTCCAAGCACAGATACGCAGTATTTT.

The table lists this clonotype with a few counts. The chain combines TRBV29-1 with TRBJ2-7, with TRBD1 identical over 7 bases. CDR3 length: 14 amino acids. Germline lookup yields CDR1 SQVTM and CDR2 ANQGSEA. The trim removed 3 bases at V and 0 bases at J, leaving 5 bases unmatched. CDR3 nucleotide sequence: TGCAGCGTTGAGGACAGGAGAAGCTCCTACGAGCAGTACTTC. Amino acids: CSVEDRRSSYEQYF.

The CDR3: CSVSQTDTQYF. The DNA for the CDR3 is TGCAGCGTCTCCCAGACAGATACGCAGTATTTT. The V and J genes are TRBV29-1 and TRBJ2-3; no clear D. V was trimmed by 6 bases and J by 3 bases, leaving 7 bases between them. The CDR3 consists of 11 residues. In germline, CDR1 is SQVTM, CDR2 ANQGSEA.

The J gene is TRBJ2-7, the V gene TRBV20-1; TRBD2 is a possible D gene (7 bases). The ends were cut back, 6 bases at V and 3 bases at J, with 18 bases in the middle. This CDR3 is 14 amino acids long. Germline loops: CDR1 DFQATT, CDR2 SNEGSKA (reference sequence). The CDR3 bases are TGCAGTGCCCCTATCGGGGGGCCTTTCTACGAGCAGTACTTC. This gives the protein CSAPIGGPFYEQYF.